This TCR beta chain was sequenced during a study of control samples from healthy donors and cancer patients. Assay: immunoSEQ multiplex PCR; the TCRdb copy retains only in-frame clones and omits some. This table holds over 15,000 clones, approximately 87% found once. The CDR3 runs to 15 residues. The V and J ends lost 5 bases and 4 bases respectively, with 18 bases between them. Germline V gene sequence: CDR1 SGHRS, CDR2 YFSETQ. The chain recombines TRBV5-1 with TRBJ2-5; possible D gene TRBD2, 6 bases. The receptor's source is a woman in her 70s with colorectal cancer. Sequencing was performed on PBMCs. In DNA form, the CDR3 reads TGCGCCAGCAGGGCCGGGACTCTCGGGCCAGAGACCCAGTACTTC. Protein product: CASRAGTLGPETQYF.